The 10 T cell receptor beta chains listed next were all sequenced from one sample in a study of blood T cells in healthy people across ages (dated by TCRdb to between 2014 and 2016). Libraries came from 5' RACE. The sample was run on an Illumina HiSeq 2500. A second PCR of about 6 to 11 cycles was performed with a sample-barcoded 5' primer and a J-beta primer mix. TCRdb took the public reads, trimmed them with fastp at Q25, ran MiXCR for clone calling and kept in-frame beta chains. When rows share a CDR3 protein, they turn into one entry using the most common DNA and genes. In this sample the table shows fewer than 900,000 distinct CDR3 sequences, about 34% of which occur a single time. Around 13% of the sample is in the top ten clones. Source material: blood. The origin of the receptors is a young man in good health.

This chain connects TRBV10-3 to TRBJ2-1; a weak D match, TRBD2 (5 bases). Germline V CDR1 and CDR2: ENHRY, SYGVKD. Trimming cost V 5 bases and J 8 bases, with 10 bases left between them. The CDR3 runs to 12 residues. The CDR3 loop reads CAISIYSDEQFF. The DNA for the CDR3 is TGTGCCATCAGTATATATAGCGATGAGCAGTTCTTC.

This chain links TRBV4-3 with TRBJ2-1, with a possible D match to TRBD1 (6 bases). Per germline, CDR1 LGHNA and CDR2 YSLEER. Trimming pared 1 base from V and 7 bases from J, leaving 11 bases between. The CDR3 is 14 residues long. The CDR3 loop is CASSQVDRRNEQFF. The DNA for the CDR3 is TGCGCCAGCAGCCAAGTCGACAGGCGGAATGAGCAGTTCTTC.

Worth noting for this clonotype: It may be a read error: a sequence one base away is much more abundant. The V call is TRBV20-1, the J call TRBJ2-5, with 11 bases that match TRBD2. The DNA end favors TRBJ2-1, so the J call may be wrong. This CDR3 has 14 residues. CDR1 is DFQATT, CDR2 SNEGSKA, per germline (reference sequence). As DNA, the CDR3 is TGCAGTGCTAGTCGACTAGCGGGGCAAGAGACCCAGTTCTTC. Amino acid sequence: CSASRLAGQETQFF.

In its sample, this clonotype was seen a few times. The gene calls are TRBV4-3 and TRBJ2-3; D gene uncertain. Per the germline V gene, CDR1 is LGHNA and CDR2 is YSLEER. V lost 1 base to trimming and J lost 4 bases, with 9 bases between them. The CDR3 contains 14 residues. CDR3 sequence (DNA): TGCGCCAGCAGCCAAGGGAGTAGCCCAGATACGCAGTATTTT. The encoded protein is CASSQGSSPDTQYF.

The chain recombines TRBV10-3 with TRBJ2-7; D is possibly TRBD2 (5 bases). The CDR3 is made up of 14 amino acids. Trimming shortened V by 0 bases and J by 1 base, and 7 bases separated the two germline ends. Germline V gives CDR1 ENHRY, CDR2 SYGVKD. The CDR3 region is CAISESRESYEQYF. CDR3 nucleotide sequence: TGTGCCATCAGTGAGTCTAGGGAGTCCTACGAGCAGTACTTC.

The sample holds many counts of this clonotype. The chain employs TRBV6-2 or TRBV6-3 and TRBJ1-2, with unresolved D. The germline gives CDR1 MNHEY, CDR2 SVGEGT. V lost 8 bases and J lost 5, with 9 bases in between. CDR3 length: 11 amino acids. The CDR3 is CASSHRYGYTF. CDR3 bases: TGTGCCAGCTCCCACAGATATGGCTACACCTTC.

This rearrangement joins TRBV4-3 to TRBJ2-3; TRBD1 matches at 10 bases. Germline lookup yields CDR1 LGHNA and CDR2 YSLEER. V shed 0 bases, J shed 4 bases, and the junction held 7 bases outside the gene matches. The CDR3 covers 17 residues. The CDR3 loop is CASSQDPGDRGPDTQYF. The CDR3 DNA reads TGCGCCAGCAGCCAAGATCCAGGGGACAGGGGCCCAGATACGCAGTATTTT.

The chain couples TRBV9 to TRBJ2-1, with D possibly matching TRBD2 (5 bases). Germline CDR1 and CDR2: SGDLS and YYNGEE. With 0 bases removed from V and 4 bases from J, the gap between germline ends came to 14 bases. The CDR3 is 16 amino acids. The DNA of the CDR3 is TGTGCCAGCAGCGTAGAGGGCGGGCTTATTTACAATGAGCAGTTCTTC. This encodes CASSVEGGLIYNEQFF.

This clonotype was seen only a few times. J is TRBJ1-6 and V is TRBV4-3; D is unclear. The germline CDR1 and CDR2 sequences are LGHNA and YSLEER. Trimming pared 0 bases from V and 10 bases from J, leaving 13 bases between. The CDR3 is 15 residues long. CDR3 region: CASSQDRPDTSPLHF. CDR3 nucleotides: TGCGCCAGCAGCCAAGACCGCCCCGACACCTCACCCCTCCACTTT.

The CDR3: CAWSLTDTQYF. DNA of the CDR3: TGTGCCTGGAGTTTGACAGATACGCAGTATTTT. This rearrangement joins TRBV30 to TRBJ2-3; unclear D gene. The V gene's germline CDR1 is GTSNPN and CDR2 SVGIG (reference sequence). V was shortened by 2 bases and J by 3 bases, with 3 bases between the two germline ends. CDR3 size: 11 residues.